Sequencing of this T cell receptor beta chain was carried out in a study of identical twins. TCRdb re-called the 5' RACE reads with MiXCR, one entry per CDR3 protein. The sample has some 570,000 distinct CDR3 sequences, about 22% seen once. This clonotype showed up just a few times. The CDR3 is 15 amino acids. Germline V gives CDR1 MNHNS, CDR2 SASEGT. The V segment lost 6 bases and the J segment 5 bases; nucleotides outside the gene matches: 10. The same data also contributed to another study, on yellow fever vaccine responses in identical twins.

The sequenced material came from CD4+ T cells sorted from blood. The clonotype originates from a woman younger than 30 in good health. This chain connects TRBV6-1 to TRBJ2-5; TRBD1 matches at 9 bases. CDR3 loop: CASSLGTGRRETQYF. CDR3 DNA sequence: TGTGCCAGCAGCCTGGGGACAGGGAGGCGTGAGACCCAGTACTTC.